This T cell receptor beta chain was found in a study of T cells in Graves' hyperthyroidism and ophthalmopathy. TCR beta CDR3 regions were amplified from RNA. The HTBI primer set drove a first-round RT-PCR of the TCR CDR3. TCRdb reprocessed the multiplex PCR reads via MiXCR and lists one record per CDR3 protein. The sample contains around 350,000 distinct CDR3 sequences, 17% of which appear only once. The CDR3 consists of 16 residues. J lost 1 base, V lost 4 bases, and 2 bases had no gene match. CDR1 and CDR2 from the germline V gene are SNHLY and FYNNEI. The chain employs TRBV2 and TRBJ2-3, with 13 positions matching TRBD2. Sample: blood. This clonotype was obtained from a woman younger than 45 with Graves' hyperthyroidism that later progressed to Graves' ophthalmopathy. The CDR3 loop reads CASSGTSGGGTDTQYF. The CDR3 nucleotides are TGTGCCAGCAGTGGGACTAGCGGGGGCGGCACAGATACGCAGTATTTT.